Sequencing of this TCR beta chain was carried out in a study of Graves' ophthalmopathy and Graves' hyperthyroidism. This clonotype was picked up many times. RNA transcripts were the source from which TCR beta CDR3 regions were amplified. The first round was an RT-PCR with HTBI primers, and the second round was a multiplex PCR. Each CDR3 protein is one row after TCRdb ran MiXCR on the multiplex PCR reads. Of fewer than 350,000 distinct CDR3 sequences in the sample, roughly 15% are singletons; the top ten hold approximately 13%. Sequenced material: peripheral blood. The sequence was collected from an adult man with Graves' ophthalmopathy.

CDR3 coding DNA: TGTGCCAGCAGTAGAACAGGGTTCACTGAAGCTTTCTTT. This sequence encodes CASSRTGFTEAFF. V usage is TRBV6-1 and J usage is TRBJ1-1; the D gene is possibly TRBD1 (6 bases). Germline lookup yields CDR1 MNHNS and CDR2 SASEGT. V was trimmed by 5 bases and J by 4 bases, leaving 11 bases between them. CDR3 length equals 13 residues.